This T cell receptor beta chain came from a study of blood T cells in healthy people across ages. Next came a second PCR, run for 7 to 11 cycles, which used a sample-barcoded 5' primer along with a J-beta primer mix. In TCRdb, the 5' RACE reads were re-called with MiXCR into one record per CDR3 protein. The data show approximately 1.5 million distinct CDR3 sequences, 30% to 40% seen once. This clonotype has a handful of counts. The CDR3 loop spans 15 amino acids. From germline, CDR1 is MNHNS and CDR2 SASEGT. Trimming removed 2 bases from V and 1 base from J; junction bases left unmatched: 3. The chain couples TRBV6-1 to TRBJ2-5; 8 nucleotides line up with TRBD2. The source material was blood. The receptor was isolated from a woman in her thirties in good health. The CDR3 loop reads CASSETSGPQETQYF. The CDR3 DNA reads TGTGCCAGCAGTGAAACTAGCGGCCCCCAAGAGACCCAGTACTTC.